The 15 T cell receptor beta chains given below trace back to one sample, sequenced in a study of shared clonotypes between healthy human individuals. The assay was immunoSEQ multiplex PCR, and TCRdb's table has in-frame clones only and misses some. The sample yields around 990,000 clones, around three quarters seen once. The sample was memory CD4+ T cells from PBMCs. Stated subset: CD45RA-negative fraction. Receptors were obtained from a man aged 18-30 years in good health. Some clones in this sample may be carry-over from other donors' samples.

In DNA form, the CDR3 reads TGTGCCAGCAGCTTGGGACAGGTGAACACTGAAGCTTTCTTT. Amino acids: CASSLGQVNTEAFF. The rearrangement joins TRBV5-8 to TRBJ1-1, with D perhaps matching TRBD1 (6 bases). Between the trimmed V and J ends, which lost 0 bases and 0 bases, there was a span of 6 bases. The CDR3 extends over 14 amino acids. Germline V gives CDR1 SGHTS, CDR2 YDEGEE.

The chain recombines TRBV7-6 with TRBJ1-4; D is ambiguous. Looked up from germline, CDR1 is SGHVS and CDR2 is FNYEAQ. CDR3 length: 12 amino acids. V was shortened by 5 bases and J by 7 bases, with 8 bases between the two germline ends. Here the CDR3 DNA reads TGTGCCAGCAGCCCCTTTAGTGAAAAACTGTTTTTT. Its protein product is CASSPFSEKLFF.

This sequence joins TRBV30 and TRBJ1-2, with D unresolved. Per germline, CDR1 GTSNPN and CDR2 SVGIG (reference sequence). The V end lost 2 bases, the J end lost 5 bases, and 12 bases lay between the germline ends. This CDR3 comprises 13 residues. This chain's CDR3 is CAWSPGPIYGYTF. DNA for the CDR3: TGTGCCTGGAGTCCAGGCCCAATATATGGCTACACCTTC.

The genes are TRBV9 and TRBJ2-7; weak D call: TRBD2 (5 bases). The CDR3 covers 14 residues. Trimming cost V 0 bases and J 5 bases, with 12 bases left between them. Germline CDR1 is SGDLS and CDR2 is YYNGEE. In DNA, the CDR3 is TGTGCCAGCAGCGTAGGCCTCTCCGGGGACGAGCAGTACTTC. Amino acids: CASSVGLSGDEQYF.

The CDR3 nucleotides are TGTGCCAGCAGTGATTTGGCTAGCGGGAGTTTAGATACGCAGTATTTT. This sequence encodes CASSDLASGSLDTQYF. The chain recombines TRBV6-1 with TRBJ2-3, with TRBD2 identical over 10 bases. The germline V gene encodes CDR1 MNHNS and CDR2 SASEGT. The CDR3 sequence is 16 residues long. Losses at the gene ends were 3 bases for V and 5 bases for J; bases not matched to a gene: 8.

V usage is TRBV6-1 and J usage is TRBJ2-7, with a possible D match to TRBD2 (5 bases). This CDR3 is 14 amino acids long. Germline values: CDR1 MNHNS, CDR2 SASEGT. Trimming removed 1 base at V and 5 bases at J, with 12 bases between. This CDR3 reads CASSEDGGFNEQYF. The CDR3 DNA sequence: TGTGCCAGCAGTGAAGATGGAGGCTTTAACGAGCAGTACTTC.

The chain is built from TRBV5-6 and TRBJ1-1; D might be TRBD1 (5 bases). There are 15 residues in the CDR3. V was pared by 4 bases and J by 8 bases, with 21 bases between. CDR1 SGHDT and CDR2 YYEEEE come from the germline V gene. The CDR3 sequence: CASSPRGGSTLEAFF. The CDR3 DNA sequence: TGTGCCAGCAGCCCTCGGGGGGGTTCGACTCTAGAAGCTTTCTTT. The whole variable domain, filled in from reference TRBV5-6 and TRBJ1-1, reads DAGVTQSPTHLIKTRGQQVTLRCSPKSGHDTVSWYQQALGQGPQFIFQYYEEEERQRGNFPDRFSGHQFPNYSSELNVNALLLGDSALYLCASSPRGGSTLEAFFGQGTRLTVV.

V and J are TRBV7-9 and TRBJ2-7; 8 bases align to TRBD1. The V and J ends lost 6 bases and 3 bases, in that order; junction bases with no gene match: 4. Per the germline V gene, CDR1 is SEHNR and CDR2 is FQNEAQ (reference sequence). The CDR3 is 13 amino acids. CDR3 amino acids: CASSPGQGYEQYF. In nucleotides, the CDR3 is TGTGCCAGCAGTCCCGGACAGGGCTACGAGCAGTACTTC.

As for this clone: This may stem from a read error, because a much larger clone lies one nucleotide away. Different DNA sequences within this sample yield the same CDR3. The chain couples TRBV18 to TRBJ1-1; TRBD1 is a possible D gene (6 bases). The CDR3 consists of 13 residues. The germline V and J ends were trimmed by 1 base and 3 bases, with 6 bases remaining between them. From germline, CDR1 is KGHSH and CDR2 LQKENI. The DNA of the CDR3 is TGTGCCAGCTCACCACAGGGGGACACTGAAGCTTTCTTT. Translated: CASSPQGDTEAFF.

This chain uses TRBV7-2 with TRBJ1-1; the match to TRBD1 covers 11 bases. J lost 4 bases, V lost 3 bases, and 4 bases had no gene match. CDR1 SGHTA and CDR2 FQGNSA come from the germline V gene. The CDR3 has 15 amino acids. CDR3 residues: CASSFQDRGPTEAFF. The CDR3 DNA is TGTGCCAGCAGCTTCCAGGACAGGGGGCCCACTGAAGCTTTCTTT.

The gene calls are TRBV14 and TRBJ2-2; TRBD2 is a possible D gene (6 bases). With 4 bases removed from V and 5 bases from J, the gap between germline ends came to 17 bases. Germline V gene sequence: CDR1 SGHDN, CDR2 FVKESK. The CDR3 is 16 residues long. The CDR3 region is CASSLKSGVRTGELFF. The CDR3 nucleotides read TGTGCCAGCAGCCTAAAATCGGGGGTGAGAACCGGGGAGCTGTTTTTT.

This chain joins TRBV19 and TRBJ2-3; TRBD2 matches 7 bases. The CDR3 covers 15 residues. Germline V CDR1 and CDR2: LNHDA, SQIVND (reference sequence). With V trimmed by 4 bases and J by 0 bases, 4 bases remained unmatched. The CDR3 protein is CASSKGSGSTDTQYF. CDR3 nucleotides: TGTGCCAGTAGTAAGGGTAGCGGGAGCACAGATACGCAGTATTTT.

As concerns this clone: This sample also contains other DNA sequences that code for the same CDR3. The chain joins TRBV7-2 to TRBJ2-5; a weak D match, TRBD1 (5 bases). The length of the CDR3 is 14 residues. V dropped 5 bases and J dropped 1 base, with 11 bases sitting between them. Germline V lookup: CDR1 SGHTA, CDR2 FQGNSA. The CDR3 sequence is CASSPGGAQETQYF. The CDR3 region has the DNA TGTGCCAGCAGCCCTGGTGGGGCCCAAGAGACCCAGTACTTC.

The chain joins TRBV5-4 to TRBJ2-7; D is undetermined. Germline V gene data show CDR1 as SGHNT and CDR2 as YYREEE (reference sequence). V gave up 0 bases and J gave up 0 bases, with 4 bases separating them. This CDR3 spans 13 amino acids. In DNA form, the CDR3 reads TGTGCCAGCAGCTTGGCAGCCTCCTACGAGCAGTACTTC. This sequence encodes CASSLAASYEQYF.

Notes on this clone: Different DNA sequences within this sample yield the same CDR3. V is TRBV27 and J is TRBJ1-1; D gene ambiguous. The CDR3 extends over 11 amino acids. Trimming stripped 3 bases from V and 4 bases from J, with 3 bases between. The germline V gene encodes CDR1 MNHEY and CDR2 SMNVEV (reference sequence). DNA for the CDR3: TGTGCCAGCAGTTTTGGCACTGAAGCTTTCTTT. It yields the protein CASSFGTEAFF.